This is a list of T cell receptor beta chains from one sample in a study of OX40 agonist ivuxolimab in advanced cancers. Some clones are missing from TCRdb's copy, which holds only in-frame ones; the method was immunoSEQ multiplex PCR. The data show under 20,000 clones, with roughly 80% seen just once and 3% to 4% held by the top ten. The sample in question was CD4+ or CD8+ T cells sorted from blood, obtained in a trial of the OX40 agonist ivuxolimab. These receptor sequences come from an adult with an advanced solid tumor such as melanoma, head and neck, liver or kidney cancer. CDR3s include the opening cysteine and the closing phenylalanine or tryptophan. D genes are given only for firm matches. Expanded clones are given a class, and other clones once, few, many or no size at all.

.	TRBV5-1	TRBJ2-7	.	TGCGCCAGCAGCTTGGGGGATTTCTACGAGCAGTACTTC	CASSLGDFYEQYF
.	TRBV19	TRBJ1-3	.	TGTGCCAGTAGTACCCTGGGCGGCTCTGGAAACACCATATATTTT	CASSTLGGSGNTIYF
.	TRBV28	TRBJ1-6	.	TGTGCCAGCACCCTCCCAGGGGCCTATTCACCCCTCCACTTT	CASTLPGAYSPLHF
TRBD1	TRBV5-1	TRBJ2-7	.	TGCGCCAGCAGCTTGGCCCGACAGGGGGCCGACGAGCAGTACTTC	CASSLARQGADEQYF
.	TRBV7-3	TRBJ1-1	few	TGTGCCAGCAGCTCCAACCCGACAGCTGAAGCTTTCTTT	CASSSNPTAEAFF
TRBD1	TRBV6-5	TRBJ2-5	.	TGTGCCAGCTCAGGGGGCGCTTTGGAGACCCAGTACTTC	CASSGGALETQYF
.	TRBV20-1	TRBJ2-7	.	TGCAGTGCTGATGACAGATACGAGCAGTACTTC	CSADDRYEQYF
.	TRBV25-1	TRBJ2-5	.	TGTGCCAGCAGCCAAACACTGTACCAAGAGACCCAGTACTTC	CASSQTLYQETQYF
.	TRBV27	TRBJ2-3	.	TGTGCCAGCAGTCCAGTGGGGGGATTGGGAGATACGCAGTATTTT	CASSPVGGLGDTQYF
.	TRBV4-3	TRBJ2-7	.	TGCGCCAGCAGCCAAGATTGGGGGGCGCCGGGCGAGCAGTACTTC	CASSQDWGAPGEQYF
.	TRBV18	TRBJ2-2	.	TGTGCCAGCTCGCTAAGGGCCGCGAACACCGGGGAGCTGTTTTTT	CASSLRAANTGELFF
.	TRBV15	TRBJ2-3	.	TGTGCCACCAGCACCCAGCGGGCGAGCACAGATACGCAGTATTTT	CATSTQRASTDTQYF
.	TRBV2	TRBJ2-7	.	TGTGCCAGCACCTGGACAGCCCTTCCAGGTAAGCAGTACTTC	CASTWTALPGKQYF
.	TRBV6-5	TRBJ1-1	.	TGTGCCAGCAGTTACCAAAGGAGGGGGAACACTGAAGCTTTCTTT	CASSYQRRGNTEAFF
.	TRBV25-1	TRBJ2-5	.	TGTGCCAGCAGTGATTCCAGGGGGGGAGGAGAGACCCAGTACTTC	CASSDSRGGGETQYF
.	TRBV5-4	TRBJ1-6	once	TGTGCCAGCAGCTTGGACAGCGGGGGGCGAAATTCACCCCTCCACTTT	CASSLDSGGRNSPLHF
.	TRBV4-2	TRBJ1-5	.	TGTGCCAGCAGCCAAGCTAGGGGTCAGCCCCAGCATTTT	CASSQARGQPQHF
TRBD1	TRBV13	TRBJ1-1	.	TGTGCCAGCAGCCTTGGGGACAGAAACACTGAAGCTTTCTTT	CASSLGDRNTEAFF
TRBD2	TRBV7-3	TRBJ2-1	.	TGTGCCAGCAGCATTAGCGGGAGGAATAACAATGAGCAGTTCTTC	CASSISGRNNNEQFF
TRBD1	TRBV7-3	TRBJ2-2	.	TGTGCCAGCAGCAAAAACACCGGGACAGAGAACACCGGGGAGCTGTTTTTT	CASSKNTGTENTGELFF
.	TRBV4-3	TRBJ2-5	.	TGCGCCAGCAGCCCCCTAGGGTCGGCAGGCCAAGAGACCCAGTACTTC	CASSPLGSAGQETQYF
.	TRBV30	TRBJ1-2	few	TGTGCCTGGAGTGTAGGAGGTGCCTCCTCCTATGGCTACACCTTC	CAWSVGGASSYGYTF
TRBD2	TRBV18	TRBJ2-7	.	TGTGCCAGCTCACCAACTAGCGGGAGCGGCGAGCAGTACTTC	CASSPTSGSGEQYF
.	TRBV27	TRBJ2-5	once	TGTGCCAGCAGTCCCCGCCGGGGTTTCGTAGAGACCCAGTACTTC	CASSPRRGFVETQYF
.	TRBV11-3	TRBJ2-3	.	TGTGCCAGCAGAGGGGGATTTAGCACAGATACGCAGTATTTT	CASRGGFSTDTQYF
.	TRBV11-1	TRBJ2-2	.	TGTGCCAGCAGCATCGCGGACACGAACACCGGGGAGCTGTTTTTT	CASSIADTNTGELFF
.	TRBV12-5	TRBJ2-6	.	TGTGCTAGTGGTAACTTAAGTGCAGGACAAAGTCGGGCCAACGTCCTGACTTTC	CASGNLSAGQSRANVLTF
.	TRBV5-5	TRBJ2-2	.	TGTGCCAGCAGCCCGCTGGCCCGTACCGGCGGGGAGCTGTTTTTT	CASSPLARTGGELFF
TRBD2	TRBV7-3	TRBJ2-1	.	TGTGCCAGCAGCTTAATAGGGAGGACTAGCGGAAATGAGCAGTTCTTC	CASSLIGRTSGNEQFF
.	TRBV6-1	TRBJ2-2	few	TGTGCCAGCAGGGCAACCGGGGAGCTGTTTTTT	CASRATGELFF
TRBD2	TRBV28	TRBJ2-7	.	TGTGCCAGCAGTTCTAGCGGCAGAGGCACCTACGAGCAGTACTTC	CASSSSGRGTYEQYF
TRBD2	TRBV6-4	TRBJ2-1	few	TGTGCCAAGACTAGCGGGAGGGTCTATGAGCAGTTCTTC	CAKTSGRVYEQFF
TRBD1	TRBV19	TRBJ1-2	.	TGTGCCAGTAGCAGACAGGGGTATGGCTACACCTTC	CASSRQGYGYTF
.	TRBV6-5	TRBJ1-3	.	TGTGCCAGCAGTTACGGGACTGCTGGAAACACCATATATTTT	CASSYGTAGNTIYF
TRBD1	TRBV18	TRBJ1-4	few	TGTGCCAGCTCACCTTCGACAGGGACAGGGAGTGAAAAACTGTTTTTT	CASSPSTGTGSEKLFF
TRBD2	TRBV7-3	TRBJ2-3	.	TGTGCCAGCAGCTTAAAACTAGGGGAGGGAGATACGCAGTATTTT	CASSLKLGEGDTQYF
.	TRBV5-1	TRBJ1-3	.	TGCGCCAGCAGCTTGGTGGCGGGGACTGGAAACACCATATATTTT	CASSLVAGTGNTIYF
.	TRBV7-2	TRBJ2-5	once	TGTGCCAGCAGCCTGAACAGGGTCCAAGAGACCCAGTACTTC	CASSLNRVQETQYF
TRBD2	TRBV6-1	TRBJ2-5	.	TGTGCCAGCATGGGGGGGAGGCCGGGGGAGACCCAGTACTTC	CASMGGRPGETQYF
.	TRBV18	TRBJ2-1	.	TGTGCCAGCTCACCATTGCGATATACCAATGAGCAGTTCTTC	CASSPLRYTNEQFF
TRBD2	TRBV4-2	TRBJ2-7	.	TGTGCCAGCAGCCAAGAGGTACCTCTAGCGGGAGGGCCGACCTTAAAATACGAGCAGTACTTC	CASSQEVPLAGGPTLKYEQYF
.	TRBV4-3	TRBJ2-7	.	TGCGCCAGCAGCCAGGAGCGAGGGGCCAAGGGATACGAGCAGTACTTC	CASSQERGAKGYEQYF
.	TRBV18	TRBJ2-1	.	TGTGCCAGCTCAACTGTCAGCTCCTACAATGAGCAGTTCTTC	CASSTVSSYNEQFF
.	TRBV6-1	TRBJ1-2	.	TGTGCCAGCACCCTAGGGGGGCACTTCTATGGCTACACCTTC	CASTLGGHFYGYTF
.	TRBV2	TRBJ1-3	once	TGTGCCAGCAGCCAGGACAGCGTCGGGTCTGGAAACACCATATATTTT	CASSQDSVGSGNTIYF
.	TRBV23-1	TRBJ2-7	.	TGCGCCAGCAGTCTCCGTGTAGGGAGGGGGGTCTACGAGCAGTACTTC	CASSLRVGRGVYEQYF
TRBD1	TRBV9	TRBJ1-1	.	TGTGCCAGCAGCCAAGGACAGGCCACTCCGAACACTGAAGCTTTCTTT	CASSQGQATPNTEAFF
.	TRBV7-9	TRBJ1-4	.	TGTGCCAGCAGCTTCTCGGAGAATGAAAAACTGTTTTTT	CASSFSENEKLFF
TRBD2	TRBV11-2	TRBJ2-1	once	TGTGCCAGCAGCTTTAGCGGGGGTACCTACAATGAGCAGTTCTTC	CASSFSGGTYNEQFF
TRBD2	TRBV4-1	TRBJ2-7	.	TGCGCCAGCAGCCAGCGACTAGCGGGATACGAGCAGTACTTC	CASSQRLAGYEQYF
.	TRBV2	TRBJ1-1	.	TGTGCCAGCAGTATATCAAGGGGTACTGAAGCTTTCTTT	CASSISRGTEAFF
TRBD2	TRBV10-3	TRBJ2-3	.	TGTGCCATCAGACCGGGACTAGCGGGAGGTGTGGCAGATACGCAGTATTTT	CAIRPGLAGGVADTQYF
TRBD1	TRBV5-1	TRBJ1-2	.	TGCGCCAGCAGCTTATCGGCGCGACAGGGAAACTATGGCTACACCTTC	CASSLSARQGNYGYTF
.	TRBV19	TRBJ1-1	.	TGTGCCACCTGCGGGGGGGTTTTGAACACTGAAGCTTTCTTT	CATCGGVLNTEAFF
TRBD2	TRBV9	TRBJ2-5	once	TGTGCCAGCAGCCCGGGGACTAGCGGGAATCTCCAAGAGACCCAGTACTTC	CASSPGTSGNLQETQYF
TRBD1	TRBV4-2	TRBJ2-7	.	TGTGCCAGCAGCCAGGGACAGGCCTACGAGCAGTACTTC	CASSQGQAYEQYF
TRBD1	TRBV27	TRBJ1-6	.	TGTGCCAGCAGTATCAACAGGGGCCTTTATAATTCACCCCTCCACTTT	CASSINRGLYNSPLHF